Detailed here is one TCR beta chain. The antigen remains undetermined. This table comes from immunoSEQ multiplex PCR, and its TCRdb copy is limited to in-frame clones, with some not included. The sample holds approximately 100,000 clones, around 92% seen once. This specimen comes from a study of T cell responses to AZD1222 COVID-19 vaccine. The study's findings and limits: Females made up more of the donors, who were largely white British, and clonal diversity may have come out too low.

The V end was cut by 0 bases, the J end by 1 base, with 6 bases between. This CDR3 comprises 14 residues. Germline values: CDR1 SGHDN, CDR2 FVKESK. The receptor comes from an adult in good health. This rearrangement joins TRBV14 to TRBJ2-5; no firm D call. The sample was peripheral blood, taken on day 0 of AZD1222 vaccination. The CDR3 region is CASSQDWVQETQYF. DNA of the CDR3: TGTGCCAGCAGCCAAGACTGGGTCCAAGAGACCCAGTACTTC.